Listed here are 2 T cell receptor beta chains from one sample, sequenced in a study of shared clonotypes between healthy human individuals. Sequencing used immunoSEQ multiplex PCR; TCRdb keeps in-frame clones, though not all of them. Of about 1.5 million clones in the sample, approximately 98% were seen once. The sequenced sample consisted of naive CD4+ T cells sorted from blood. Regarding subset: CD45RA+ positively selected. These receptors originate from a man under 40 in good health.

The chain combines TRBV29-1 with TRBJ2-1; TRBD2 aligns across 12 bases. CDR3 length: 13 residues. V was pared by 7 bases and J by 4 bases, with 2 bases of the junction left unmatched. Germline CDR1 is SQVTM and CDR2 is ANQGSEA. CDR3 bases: TGCAGCGCTAGCGGGAGGGGTTACAATGAGCAGTTCTTC. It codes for CSASGRGYNEQFF.

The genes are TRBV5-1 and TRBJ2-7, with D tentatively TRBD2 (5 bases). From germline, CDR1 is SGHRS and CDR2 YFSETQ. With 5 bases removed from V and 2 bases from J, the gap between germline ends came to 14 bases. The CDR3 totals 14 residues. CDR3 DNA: TGCGCCAGCAGTAGTCTAGGACTGACCTACGAGCAGTACTTC. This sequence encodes CASSSLGLTYEQYF.